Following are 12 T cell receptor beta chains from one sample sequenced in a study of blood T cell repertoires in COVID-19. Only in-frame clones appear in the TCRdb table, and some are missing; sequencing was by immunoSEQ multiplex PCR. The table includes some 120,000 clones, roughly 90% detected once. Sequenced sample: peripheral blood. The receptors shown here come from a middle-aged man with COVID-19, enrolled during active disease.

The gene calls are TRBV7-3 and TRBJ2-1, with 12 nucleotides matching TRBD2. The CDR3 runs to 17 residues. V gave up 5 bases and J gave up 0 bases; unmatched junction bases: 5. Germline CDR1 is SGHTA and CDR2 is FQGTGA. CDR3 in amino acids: CASSLGLAGSSYNEQFF. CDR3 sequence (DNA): TGTGCCAGCAGCCTCGGACTAGCGGGGAGCTCCTACAATGAGCAGTTCTTC.

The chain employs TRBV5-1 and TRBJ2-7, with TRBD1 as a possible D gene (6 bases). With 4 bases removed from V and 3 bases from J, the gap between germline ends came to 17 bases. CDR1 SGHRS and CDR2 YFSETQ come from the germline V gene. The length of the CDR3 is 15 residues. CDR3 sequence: CASSEGQPTIYEQYF. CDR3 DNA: TGCGCCAGCAGCGAGGGACAACCGACAATCTACGAGCAGTACTTC.

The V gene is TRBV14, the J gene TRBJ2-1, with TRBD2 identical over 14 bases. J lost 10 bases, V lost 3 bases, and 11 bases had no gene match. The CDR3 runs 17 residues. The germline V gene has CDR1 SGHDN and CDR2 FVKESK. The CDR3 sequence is CASSHLGLAGGRGEQFF. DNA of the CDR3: TGTGCCAGCAGCCACCTAGGACTAGCGGGAGGTAGGGGCGAGCAGTTCTTC. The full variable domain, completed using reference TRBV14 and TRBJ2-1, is EAGVTQFPSHSVIEKGQTVTLRCDPISGHDNLYWYRRVMGKEIKFLLHFVKESKQDESGMPNNRFLAERTGGTYSTLKVQPAELEDSGVYFCASSHLGLAGGRGEQFFGPGTRLTVL.

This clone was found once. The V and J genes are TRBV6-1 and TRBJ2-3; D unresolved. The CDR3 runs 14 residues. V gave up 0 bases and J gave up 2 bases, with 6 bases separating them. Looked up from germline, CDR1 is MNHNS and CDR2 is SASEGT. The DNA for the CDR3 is TGTGCCAGCAGTGAAGCCACTAACACAGATACGCAGTATTTT. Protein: CASSEATNTDTQYF.

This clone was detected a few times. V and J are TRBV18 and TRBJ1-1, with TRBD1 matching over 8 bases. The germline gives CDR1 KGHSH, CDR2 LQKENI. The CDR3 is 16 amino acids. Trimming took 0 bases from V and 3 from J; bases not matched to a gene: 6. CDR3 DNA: TGTGCCAGCTCACCACCGCAGGGGGCCCAGTACACTGAAGCTTTCTTT. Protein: CASSPPQGAQYTEAFF.

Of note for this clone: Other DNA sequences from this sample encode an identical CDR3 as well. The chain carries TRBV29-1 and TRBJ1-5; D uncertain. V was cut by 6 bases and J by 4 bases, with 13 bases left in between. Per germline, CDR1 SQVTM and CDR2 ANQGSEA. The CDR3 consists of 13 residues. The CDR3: CSVLGEGNQPQHF. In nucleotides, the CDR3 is TGCAGCGTCCTGGGAGAGGGAAATCAGCCCCAGCATTTT.

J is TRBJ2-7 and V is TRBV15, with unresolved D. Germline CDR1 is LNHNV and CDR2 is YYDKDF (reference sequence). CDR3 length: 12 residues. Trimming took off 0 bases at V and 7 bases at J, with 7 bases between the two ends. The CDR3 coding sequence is TGTGCCACCAGCAGAGATGACACGGAGCAGTACTTC. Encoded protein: CATSRDDTEQYF.

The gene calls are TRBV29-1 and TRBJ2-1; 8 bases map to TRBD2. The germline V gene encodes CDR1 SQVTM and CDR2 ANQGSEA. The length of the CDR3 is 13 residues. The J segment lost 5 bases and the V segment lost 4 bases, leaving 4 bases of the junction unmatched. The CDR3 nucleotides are TGCAGCGTTGTCGAGCGGGAGAACAATGAGCAGTTCTTC. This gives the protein CSVVERENNEQFF.

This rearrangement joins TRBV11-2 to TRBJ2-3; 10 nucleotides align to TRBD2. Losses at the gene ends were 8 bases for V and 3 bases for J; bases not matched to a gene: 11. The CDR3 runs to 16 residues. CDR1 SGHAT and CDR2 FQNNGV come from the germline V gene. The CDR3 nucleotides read TGTGCCAGCTCTGTAGCGGGAGGCATAGCGACAGATACGCAGTATTTT. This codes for CASSVAGGIATDTQYF.

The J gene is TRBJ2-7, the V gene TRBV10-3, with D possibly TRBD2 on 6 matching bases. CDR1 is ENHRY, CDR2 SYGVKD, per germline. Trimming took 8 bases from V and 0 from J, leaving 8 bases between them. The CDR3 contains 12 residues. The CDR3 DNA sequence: TGTGCCATCGGAGGGAGCTCCTACGAGCAGTACGTC. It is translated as CAIGGSSYEQYV.

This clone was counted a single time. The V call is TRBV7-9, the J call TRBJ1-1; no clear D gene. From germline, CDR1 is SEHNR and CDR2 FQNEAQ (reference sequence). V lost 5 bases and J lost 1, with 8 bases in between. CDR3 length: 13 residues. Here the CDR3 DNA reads TGTGCCAGCAGCCTCTGGCCGAACACTGAAGCTTTCTTT. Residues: CASSLWPNTEAFF. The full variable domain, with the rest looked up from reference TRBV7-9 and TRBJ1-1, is DTGVSQNPRHKITKRGQNVTFRCDPISEHNRLYWYRQTLGQGPEFLTYFQNEAQLEKSRLLSDRFSAERPKGSFSTLEIQRTEQGDSAMYLCASSLWPNTEAFFGQGTRLTVV.

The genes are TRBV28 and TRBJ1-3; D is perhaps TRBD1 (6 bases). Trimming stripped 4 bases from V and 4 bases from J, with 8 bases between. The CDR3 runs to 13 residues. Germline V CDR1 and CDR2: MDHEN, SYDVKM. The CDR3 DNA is TGTGCCAGCAGTTATACAGGGGGAAACACCATATATTTT. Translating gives CASSYTGGNTIYF. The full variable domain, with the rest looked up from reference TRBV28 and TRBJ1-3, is DVKVTQSSRYLVKRTGEKVFLECVQDMDHENMFWYRQDPGLGLRLIYFSYDVKMKEKGDIPEGYSVSREKKERFSLILESASTNQTSMYLCASSYTGGNTIYFGEGSWLTVV.